These T cell receptor beta chains were read from a single sample in a study of CD8 T cells in Susac syndrome. TCRdb analysed the immunoSEQ multiplex PCR reads with MiXCR anew, one entry per CDR3 protein. The sample lists just over 150,000 distinct CDR3 sequences, roughly 96% occurring once. Material for sequencing was CD8+ T cells from PBMCs. Receptor source: a human donor with multiple sclerosis. Each CDR3 is given with its conserved first and last residue. A D gene is named only where the DNA matches it firmly.

D: .
V: TRBV5-6
CDR3: CASSLGQGVAGTEAFF

D: .
V: TRBV3-1
CDR3: CASSPTRYNEQFF

D: .
V: TRBV29-1
CDR3: CSVENPRTGSYEQYF

D: TRBD1
V: TRBV30
CDR3: CAWSETGLYDSPLHF

D: .
V: TRBV30
CDR3: CAWSVGGDEQFF

D: TRBD1
V: TRBV15
CDR3: CATVSPGQGTGYTF

D: .
V: TRBV12-5
CDR3: CASGGGTSYEQYF

D: .
V: TRBV29-1
CDR3: CSVERSGNEQFF

D: .
V: TRBV12-3/TRBV12-4
CDR3: CASSFELSSYNEQFF

D: .
V: TRBV5-1
CDR3: CASREVDRQETQYF

D: .
V: TRBV30
CDR3: CAWRRGHGTDTQYF

D: TRBD2
V: TRBV5-1
CDR3: CASSLPTSVNTGELFF

D: TRBD2
V: TRBV29-1
CDR3: CSVDRRGARTDTQYF

D: .
V: TRBV29-1
CDR3: CSLGGKTEAFF

D: .
V: TRBV30
CDR3: CAWSGGGSDWTEAFF

D: .
V: TRBV5-6
CDR3: CASSLVPAYNEQFF

D: .
V: TRBV25-1
CDR3: CASSEKGQWGYTF

D: .
V: TRBV29-1
CDR3: CSVEGDGYGYTF

D: .
V: TRBV30
CDR3: CAWAGTSNTEAFF

D: .
V: TRBV9
CDR3: CASSVAGVRTDTQYF

D: .
V: TRBV27
CDR3: CASRGQNNYGYTF

D: .
V: TRBV12-3/TRBV12-4
CDR3: CASSPAAADEAFF

D: .
V: TRBV20-1
CDR3: CSARAGQSRISPLHF

D: .
V: TRBV5-6
CDR3: CASSLAFSGALGETQYF

D: .
V: TRBV27
CDR3: CASSFQWGSNQPQHF

D: TRBD1
V: TRBV29-1
CDR3: CSDTGTGRGYTF

D: TRBD2
V: TRBV3-1
CDR3: CASSQARRSGGPNTGELFF

D: .
V: TRBV30
CDR3: CAWRPGPGPYNEQFF

D: TRBD2
V: TRBV13
CDR3: CASSLGGGLAGINEQFF

D: .
V: TRBV5-4
CDR3: CASSLGQARNTEAFF

D: TRBD1
V: TRBV18
CDR3: CASRGTATILNYGYTF

D: .
V: TRBV13
CDR3: CASSEDSATNEKLFF

D: TRBD1
V: TRBV27
CDR3: CASRGQAPSYNSPLHF

D: .
V: TRBV30
CDR3: CAWSVSTDGAFF

D: .
V: TRBV29-1
CDR3: CSYREGDQPQHF

D: .
V: TRBV5-4
CDR3: CASKLRGGYGYTF

D: .
V: TRBV29-1
CDR3: CSVEDGKGNTEAFF

D: .
V: TRBV12-3/TRBV12-4
CDR3: CASSLSGELFF

D: .
V: TRBV3-1
CDR3: CASSQDLAAREQYF

D: TRBD1
V: TRBV13
CDR3: CASKRRDRGVGDTQYF

D: .
V: TRBV7-9
CDR3: CASSLMKGSSYEQYF

D: .
V: TRBV4-1
CDR3: CASSPRKGYEQYF

D: .
V: TRBV20-1
CDR3: CSASYGGFSPSEQYF

D: .
V: TRBV30
CDR3: CAWSDPRGPYGYTF

D: .
V: TRBV12-3/TRBV12-4
CDR3: CAGGQQGSGELFF

D: TRBD1
V: TRBV20-1
CDR3: CSATSRDRTNTEAFF

D: .
V: TRBV20-1
CDR3: CSATDGENTGELFF

D: TRBD1
V: TRBV30
CDR3: CAWSVGQGMNTEAFF

D: .
V: TRBV4-1
CDR3: CASSQDFRLAKNIQYF

D: .
V: TRBV6-1
CDR3: CASSGLDRSSYNEQFF

D: .
V: TRBV12-5
CDR3: CASSWRGQEAFF

D: TRBD2
V: TRBV9
CDR3: CASSDPGLEKFF

D: TRBD1
V: TRBV19
CDR3: CASSPTGTAGAKNIQYF